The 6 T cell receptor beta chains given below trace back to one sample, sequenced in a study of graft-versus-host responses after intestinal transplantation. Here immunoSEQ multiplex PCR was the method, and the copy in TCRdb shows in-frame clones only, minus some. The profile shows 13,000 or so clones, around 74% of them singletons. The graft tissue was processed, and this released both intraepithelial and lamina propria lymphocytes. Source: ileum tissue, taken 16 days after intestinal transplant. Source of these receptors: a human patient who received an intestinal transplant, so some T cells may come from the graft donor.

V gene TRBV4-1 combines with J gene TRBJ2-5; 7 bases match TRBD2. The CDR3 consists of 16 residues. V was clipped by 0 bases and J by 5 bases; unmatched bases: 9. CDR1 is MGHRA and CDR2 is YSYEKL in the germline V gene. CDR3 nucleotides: TGCGCCAGCAGCCAAGAAGGCTGGGGGAGGGGCGAGACCCAGTACTTC. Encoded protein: CASSQEGWGRGETQYF.

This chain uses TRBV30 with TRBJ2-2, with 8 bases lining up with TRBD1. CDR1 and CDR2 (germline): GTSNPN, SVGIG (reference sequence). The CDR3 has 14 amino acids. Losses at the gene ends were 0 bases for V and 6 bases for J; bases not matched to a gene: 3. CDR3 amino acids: CAWSVQGVAGELFF. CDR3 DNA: TGTGCCTGGAGTGTACAGGGGGTTGCCGGGGAGCTGTTTTTT.

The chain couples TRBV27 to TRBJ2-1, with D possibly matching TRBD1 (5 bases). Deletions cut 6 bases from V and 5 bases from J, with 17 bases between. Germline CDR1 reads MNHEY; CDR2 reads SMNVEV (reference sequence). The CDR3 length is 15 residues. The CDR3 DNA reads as TGTGCCAGCAGCCCGTTAGACAGCTTCAACAATGAGCAGTTCTTC. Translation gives CASSPLDSFNNEQFF.

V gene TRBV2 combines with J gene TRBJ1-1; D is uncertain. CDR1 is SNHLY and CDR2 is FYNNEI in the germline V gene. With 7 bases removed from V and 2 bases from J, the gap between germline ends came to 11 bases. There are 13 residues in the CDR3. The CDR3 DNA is TGTGCCAGCAACGGGGAGGTAAACACTGAAGCTTTCTTT. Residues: CASNGEVNTEAFF. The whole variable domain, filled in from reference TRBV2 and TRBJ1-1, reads EPEVTQTPSHQVTQMGQEVILRCVPISNHLYFYWYRQILGQKVEFLVSFYNNEISEKSEIFDDQFSVERPDGSNFTLKIRSTKLEDSAMYFCASNGEVNTEAFFGQGTRLTVV.

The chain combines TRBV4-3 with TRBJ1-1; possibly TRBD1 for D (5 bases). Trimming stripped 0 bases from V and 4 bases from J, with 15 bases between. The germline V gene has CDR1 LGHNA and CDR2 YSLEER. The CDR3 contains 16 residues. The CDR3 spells CASSQDWAGRFTEAFF. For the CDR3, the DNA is TGCGCCAGCAGCCAAGATTGGGCAGGGCGCTTCACTGAAGCTTTCTTT.

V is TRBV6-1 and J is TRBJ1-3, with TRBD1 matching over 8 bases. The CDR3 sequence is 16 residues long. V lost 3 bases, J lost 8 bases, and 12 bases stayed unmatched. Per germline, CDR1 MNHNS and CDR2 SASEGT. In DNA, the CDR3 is TGTGCCAGCAGTGACCGCCCGGACAGGGTTGCAGACACCATATATTTT. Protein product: CASSDRPDRVADTIYF.